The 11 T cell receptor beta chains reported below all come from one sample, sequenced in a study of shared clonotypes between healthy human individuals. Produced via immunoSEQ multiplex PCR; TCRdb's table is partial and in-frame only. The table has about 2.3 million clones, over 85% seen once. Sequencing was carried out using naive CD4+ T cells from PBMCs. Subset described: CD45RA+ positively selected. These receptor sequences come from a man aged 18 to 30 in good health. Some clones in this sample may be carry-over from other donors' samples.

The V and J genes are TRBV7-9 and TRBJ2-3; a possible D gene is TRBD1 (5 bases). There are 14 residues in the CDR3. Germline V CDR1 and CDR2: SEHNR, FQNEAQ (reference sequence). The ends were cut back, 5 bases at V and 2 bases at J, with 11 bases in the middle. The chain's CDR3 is CASSQGQNTDTQYF. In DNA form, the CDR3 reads TGTGCCAGCAGCCAAGGACAAAACACAGATACGCAGTATTTT. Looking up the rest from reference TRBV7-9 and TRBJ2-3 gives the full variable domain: DTGVSQNPRHKITKRGQNVTFRCDPISEHNRLYWYRQTLGQGPEFLTYFQNEAQLEKSRLLSDRFSAERPKGSFSTLEIQRTEQGDSAMYLCASSQGQNTDTQYFGPGTRLTVL.

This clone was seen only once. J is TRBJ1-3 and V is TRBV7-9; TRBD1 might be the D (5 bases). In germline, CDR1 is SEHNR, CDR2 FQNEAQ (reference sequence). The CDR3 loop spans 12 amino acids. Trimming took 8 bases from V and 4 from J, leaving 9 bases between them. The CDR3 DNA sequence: TGTGCCAGCGGGGCGAGCGGAAACACCATATATTTT. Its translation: CASGASGNTIYF. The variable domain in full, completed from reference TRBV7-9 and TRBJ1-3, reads DTGVSQNPRHKITKRGQNVTFRCDPISEHNRLYWYRQTLGQGPEFLTYFQNEAQLEKSRLLSDRFSAERPKGSFSTLEIQRTEQGDSAMYLCASGASGNTIYFGEGSWLTVV.

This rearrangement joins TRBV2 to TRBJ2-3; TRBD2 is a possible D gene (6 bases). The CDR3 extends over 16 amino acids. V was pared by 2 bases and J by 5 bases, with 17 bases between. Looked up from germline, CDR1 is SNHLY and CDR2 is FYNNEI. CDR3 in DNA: TGTGCCAGCAGTGAAAGGGGCCGGGAGCGAAAAGATACGCAGTATTTT. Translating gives CASSERGRERKDTQYF.

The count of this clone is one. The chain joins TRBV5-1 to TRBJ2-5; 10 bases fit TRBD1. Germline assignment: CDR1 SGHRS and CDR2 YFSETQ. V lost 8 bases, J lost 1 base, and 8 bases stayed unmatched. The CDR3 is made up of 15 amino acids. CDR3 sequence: CASTGQGMGQETQYF. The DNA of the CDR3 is TGCGCCAGTACGGGACAGGGGATGGGCCAAGAGACCCAGTACTTC.

The CDR3 DNA reads TGTGCCAGTAGTAGAACCGGGCCTAAAGCTTTCTTT. This encodes CASSRTGPKAFF. This sequence joins TRBV19 and TRBJ1-1; D is uncertain. The V gene lost 4 bases and the J gene lost 9 bases, with 12 bases spanning the gap. The CDR3 runs 12 residues. Per the germline V gene, CDR1 is LNHDA and CDR2 is SQIVND (reference sequence).

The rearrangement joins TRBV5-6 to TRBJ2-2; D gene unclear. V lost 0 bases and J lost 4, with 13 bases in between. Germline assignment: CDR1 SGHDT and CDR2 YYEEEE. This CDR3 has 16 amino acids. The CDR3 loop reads CASSLGQVLSTGELFF. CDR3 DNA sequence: TGTGCCAGCAGCTTGGGGCAGGTGTTAAGCACCGGGGAGCTGTTTTTT.

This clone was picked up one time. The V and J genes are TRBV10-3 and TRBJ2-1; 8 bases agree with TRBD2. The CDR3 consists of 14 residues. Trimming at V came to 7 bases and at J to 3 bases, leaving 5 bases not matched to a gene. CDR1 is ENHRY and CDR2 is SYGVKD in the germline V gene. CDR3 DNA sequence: TGTGCCATCAAAGGAGCGGGAGACTACAATGAGCAGTTCTTC. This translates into CAIKGAGDYNEQFF.

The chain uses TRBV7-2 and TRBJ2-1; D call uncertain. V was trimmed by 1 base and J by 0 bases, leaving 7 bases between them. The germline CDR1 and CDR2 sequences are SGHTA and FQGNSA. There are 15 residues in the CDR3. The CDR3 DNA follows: TGTGCCAGCAGCTTAGATCCCGGCTCCTACAATGAGCAGTTCTTC. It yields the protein CASSLDPGSYNEQFF.

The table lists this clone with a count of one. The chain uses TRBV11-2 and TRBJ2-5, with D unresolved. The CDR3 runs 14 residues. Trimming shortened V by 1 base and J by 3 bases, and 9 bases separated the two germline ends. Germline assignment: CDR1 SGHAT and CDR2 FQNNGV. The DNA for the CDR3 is TGTGCCAGCAGCTTAGGGGTGTGGAAAGAGACCCAGTACTTC. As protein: CASSLGVWKETQYF.

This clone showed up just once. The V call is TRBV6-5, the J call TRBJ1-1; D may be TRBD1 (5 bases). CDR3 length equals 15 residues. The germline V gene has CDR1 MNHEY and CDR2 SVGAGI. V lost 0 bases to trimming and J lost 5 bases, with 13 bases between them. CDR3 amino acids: CASSYSGGKGTEAFF. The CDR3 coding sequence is TGTGCCAGCAGTTACTCTGGGGGTAAGGGGACTGAAGCTTTCTTT.

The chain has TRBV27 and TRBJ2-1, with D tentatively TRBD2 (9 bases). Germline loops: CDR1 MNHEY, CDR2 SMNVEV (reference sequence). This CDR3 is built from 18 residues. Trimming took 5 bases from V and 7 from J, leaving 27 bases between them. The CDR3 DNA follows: TGTGCCAGCAGTCAGGGGGCGAAAGCGGGAGGTCTTGTGAATGAGCAGTTCTTC. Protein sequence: CASSQGAKAGGLVNEQFF.